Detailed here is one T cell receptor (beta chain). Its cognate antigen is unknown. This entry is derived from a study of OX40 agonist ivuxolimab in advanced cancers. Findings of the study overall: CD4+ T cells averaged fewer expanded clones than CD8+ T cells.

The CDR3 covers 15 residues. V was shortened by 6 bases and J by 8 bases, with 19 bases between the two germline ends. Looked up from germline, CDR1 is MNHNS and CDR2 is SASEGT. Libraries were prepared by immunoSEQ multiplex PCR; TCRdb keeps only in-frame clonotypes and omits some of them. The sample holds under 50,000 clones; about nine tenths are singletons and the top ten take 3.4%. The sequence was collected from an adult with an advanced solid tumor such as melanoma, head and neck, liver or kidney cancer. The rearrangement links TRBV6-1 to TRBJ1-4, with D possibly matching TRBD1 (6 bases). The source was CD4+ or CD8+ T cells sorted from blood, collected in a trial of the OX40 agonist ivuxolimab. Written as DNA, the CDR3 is TGTGCCAGCAGGGACAGCCTAGCCGTTAGGGAAAAACTGTTTTTT. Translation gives CASRDSLAVREKLFF.